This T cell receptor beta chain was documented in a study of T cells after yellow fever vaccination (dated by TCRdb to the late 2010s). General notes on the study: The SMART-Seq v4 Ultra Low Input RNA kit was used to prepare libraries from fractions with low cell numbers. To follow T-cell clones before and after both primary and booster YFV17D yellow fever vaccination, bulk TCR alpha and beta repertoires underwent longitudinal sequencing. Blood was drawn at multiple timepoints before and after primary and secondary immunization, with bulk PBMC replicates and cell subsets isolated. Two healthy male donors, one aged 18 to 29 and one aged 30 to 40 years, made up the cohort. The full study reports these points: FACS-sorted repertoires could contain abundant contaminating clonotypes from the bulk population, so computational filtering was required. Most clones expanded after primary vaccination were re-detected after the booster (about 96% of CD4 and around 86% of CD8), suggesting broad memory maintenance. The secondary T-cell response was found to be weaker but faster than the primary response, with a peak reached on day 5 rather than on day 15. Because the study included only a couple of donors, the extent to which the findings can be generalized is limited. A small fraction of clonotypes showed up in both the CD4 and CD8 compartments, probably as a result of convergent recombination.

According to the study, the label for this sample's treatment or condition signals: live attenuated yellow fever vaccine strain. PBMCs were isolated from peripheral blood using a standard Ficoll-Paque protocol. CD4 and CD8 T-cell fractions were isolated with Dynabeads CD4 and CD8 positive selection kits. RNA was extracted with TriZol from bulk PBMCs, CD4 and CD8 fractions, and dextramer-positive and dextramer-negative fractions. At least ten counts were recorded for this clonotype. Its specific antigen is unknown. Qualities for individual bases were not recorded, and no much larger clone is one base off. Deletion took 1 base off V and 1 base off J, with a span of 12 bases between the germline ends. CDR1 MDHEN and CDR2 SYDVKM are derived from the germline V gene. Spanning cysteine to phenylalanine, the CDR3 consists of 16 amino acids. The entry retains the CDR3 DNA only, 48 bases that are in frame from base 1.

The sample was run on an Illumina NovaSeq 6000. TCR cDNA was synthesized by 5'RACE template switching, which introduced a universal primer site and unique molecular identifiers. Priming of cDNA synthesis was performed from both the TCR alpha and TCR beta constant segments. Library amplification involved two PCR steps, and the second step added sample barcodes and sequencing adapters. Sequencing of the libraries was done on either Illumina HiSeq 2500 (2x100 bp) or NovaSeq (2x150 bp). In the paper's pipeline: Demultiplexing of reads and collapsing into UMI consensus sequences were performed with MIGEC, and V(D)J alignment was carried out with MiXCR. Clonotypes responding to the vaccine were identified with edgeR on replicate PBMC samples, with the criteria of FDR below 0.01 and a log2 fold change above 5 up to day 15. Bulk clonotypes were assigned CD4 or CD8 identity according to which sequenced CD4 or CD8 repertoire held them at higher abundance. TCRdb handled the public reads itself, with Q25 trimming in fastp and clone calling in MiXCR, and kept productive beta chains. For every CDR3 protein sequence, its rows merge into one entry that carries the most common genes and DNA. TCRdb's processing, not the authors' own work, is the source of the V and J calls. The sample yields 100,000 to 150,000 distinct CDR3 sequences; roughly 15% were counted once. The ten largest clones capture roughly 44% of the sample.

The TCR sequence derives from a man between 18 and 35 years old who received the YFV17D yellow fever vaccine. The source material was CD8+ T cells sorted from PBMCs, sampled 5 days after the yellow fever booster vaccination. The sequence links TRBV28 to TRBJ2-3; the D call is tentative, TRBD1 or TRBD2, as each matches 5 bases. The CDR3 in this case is CASSLSGPGGTDTQYF. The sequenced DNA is TGTGCCAGCAGTTTATCGGGGCCCGGGGGCACAGATACGCAGTATTTT.